What follows are 8 T cell receptor delta chains derived from one specimen sequenced in a study of γδ T cells in repeated Plasmodium falciparum infection. TCRdb reapplied CATT to the multiplex PCR reads. The sample has some 50,000 delta-chain clones, about 1.6% seen once. Flow sorting of PBMC yielded separate Vgamma9/Vdelta2+ and Vdelta2-negative gammadelta T cell populations for bulk repertoire analysis. The specimen was gamma-delta T cells from blood. These receptors were obtained from a pool of human donors (malaria-infected and uninfected, not separated).

This clone was found a few times. The protein given by TCRdb reflects a much larger clone and differs at residue 13 from this DNA's translation, likely from a read error; the protein shown is the DNA's translation. The chain couples TRDV2 to TRDJ1; 11 bases fit TRDD3. The J gene, missing from TCRdb, was assigned here through DNA to germline matching. This CDR3 is built from 17 residues. V dropped 0 bases and J dropped 8; count of bases not matched to a gene: 13. In germline, CDR1 is GEAIGNYY, CDR2 EKD. CDR3 in amino acids: CACDTLVVGGYGRKLIF. The CDR3, as DNA: TGTGCCTGTGACACCCTGGTTGTTGGGGGATACGGCAGGAAACTCATCTTT.

Comment on this clone: A far larger clone is one base from this, pointing to a likely read error. The identical CDR3 is also encoded by other nucleotide sequences in the sample. The rearrangement links TRDV1 to TRDJ1; maybe TRDD3 (6 bases). V lost 2 bases and J lost 2, with 30 bases in between. CDR3 length: 21 amino acids. The V gene's germline CDR1 is TSWWSYY and CDR2 QGS. CDR3 sequence: CALGEGSFPLAPLGITDKLIF. CDR3 nucleotides: TGTGCTCTTGGGGAAGGGAGCTTTCCCCTGGCACCATTGGGGATTACCGATAAACTCATCTTT.

Regarding this clone: TCRdb attributes to this sequence the protein of a much larger clone, which differs from the DNA translation at residue 15; a read error is likely, and the protein displayed is translated from the DNA. The rearrangement uses TRDV1 and TRDJ1; 7 nucleotides match TRDD2. The J gene comes from matching the DNA to germline here; TCRdb lacks it. The germline V gene has CDR1 TSWWSYY and CDR2 QGS. J was trimmed by 1 base and V by 0 bases; bases with no gene match: 20. CDR3 length: 21 amino acids. CDR3 nucleotide sequence: TGTGCTCTTGGGGAACTCCTTCCTGCACTCTGGAGCTACGATCGCACCGATAAACTCATCTTT. The encoded protein is CALGELLPALWSYDRTDKLIF.

This clone showed up just a few times. TCRdb assigns this DNA the protein of a much larger clone, which departs from its translation at residue 7; this likely reflects a read error, and the protein shown comes from translating the DNA. J is TRDJ3 and V is TRDV1, with a weak D call TRDD3 (6 bases). Assignment of the J gene here rests on matching the DNA to germline, because TCRdb gives none. The V end was cut by 9 bases, the J end by 1 base, with 22 bases between. Looked up from germline, CDR1 is TSWWSYY and CDR2 is QGS. The CDR3 totals 19 residues. The CDR3 nucleotides read TGTGCTCTCGAACCTTCACCCGGGGGGACATCCTGGGACACCCGACAGATGTTTTTC. Amino acid sequence: CALEPSPGGTSWDTRQMFF.

This clone was counted only a few times. A far larger clone lies a single base away; this is likely a read error. This same CDR3 is encoded by further DNA sequences in the sample. The J gene is TRDJ1, the V gene TRDV1, with TRDD3 matching 8 bases. The J gene, not given by TCRdb, was assigned here from a germline match of the nucleotide sequence. The CDR3 spans 18 residues. CDR1 and CDR2 from the germline V gene are TSWWSYY and QGS. V gave up 1 base and J gave up 2 bases; unmatched junction bases: 12. The CDR3 reads CALGERGAGILGTDKLIF. CDR3 DNA: TGTGCTCTTGGGGAACGTGGGGCGGGGATACTGGGTACCGATAAACTCATCTTT.

This clone showed up many times. The chain couples TRDV2 to TRDJ1, with TRDD3 matching over 7 bases. As TCRdb names no J gene, one was assigned here on the basis of a DNA match to germline. CDR1 and CDR2 (germline): GEAIGNYY, EKD. The CDR3 covers 15 residues. The V and J ends lost 0 bases and 3 bases, in that order; junction bases with no gene match: 6. Here the CDR3 DNA reads TGTGCCTGTGACACCGTGGGGGACCTTCCCGATAAACTCATCTTT. Amino acid sequence: CACDTVGDLPDKLIF.

In this sample, this clone turned up many times. A far larger clone differs by one base, so this is likely a read error. Other DNA sequences in this specimen translate into the identical CDR3. The gene calls are TRDV1 and TRDJ1, with a weak D call TRDD3 (8 bases). V was trimmed by 3 bases and J by 2 bases, leaving 40 bases between them. The CDR3 is 24 amino acids. Germline-derived CDR1 and CDR2 are TSWWSYY and QGS. The CDR3 region has the DNA TGTGCTCTTGGGGACCGCAAGGCCTTCCTTTCCTCGTACTGGGGGTCCCGAGGAACCGATAAACTCATCTTT. Protein sequence: CALGDRKAFLSSYWGSRGTDKLIF.

In this sample, this clone turned up a few times. The protein in TCRdb stems from a much larger clone and differs at residue 3 from this DNA's translation, likely a read error; here the protein is translated from the DNA. The chain recombines TRDV1 with TRDJ1; 12 bases align to TRDD3. Germline CDR1 TSWWSYY, CDR2 QGS. The CDR3 is 22 amino acids. The CDR3 nucleotides read TGTGCTCCTGGGGAAACCTTTGGTTCCTACGAAGAGGCTGGGGGATACGCCGATAAACTCATCTTT. This sequence encodes CAPGETFGSYEEAGGYADKLIF.